These 15 T cell receptor beta chains share one sample of origin, sequenced in a study of early T cells in non-severe SARS-CoV-2 infection. TCRdb passed the 5' RACE reads through MiXCR, listing each CDR3 protein once. The table shows under 70,000 distinct CDR3 sequences, with roughly 5.3% occurring only once. The sample consisted of whole blood. Receptor source: an adult who was a healthcare worker with PCR-confirmed SARS-CoV-2 infection or an uninfected control (not recorded which).

This clonotype was counted ten times or more. The chain carries TRBV5-1 and TRBJ2-5, with D perhaps TRBD1 (6 bases). The germline gives CDR1 SGHRS, CDR2 YFSETQ. V gave up 3 bases and J gave up 4 bases, with 7 bases separating them. This CDR3 has 12 amino acids. CDR3 loop: CASSSQGETQYF. CDR3 coding DNA: TGCGCCAGCAGCTCACAGGGAGAGACCCAGTACTTC.

A note on this clonotype: It may be a read error: a sequence one base away is much more abundant. This chain uses TRBV4-3 with TRBJ1-6, with 7 bases matching TRBD1. V lost 3 bases and J lost 7; bases outside the gene matches: 9. The CDR3 runs to 16 residues. Germline loops: CDR1 LGHNA, CDR2 YSLEER. CDR3: CASSQLLAGGNSPLHF. In DNA, the CDR3 is TGCGCCAGCAGCCAGCTTCTGGCAGGGGGAAATTCACCCCTCCACTTT.

The rearrangement uses TRBV5-4 and TRBJ2-3, with 7 bases fitting TRBD2. Germline CDR1 SGHNT, CDR2 YYREEE (reference sequence). This CDR3 comprises 15 residues. V lost 0 bases to trimming and J lost 2 bases; unmatched junction nucleotides: 3. The CDR3 loop reads CASSLGGGTTDTQYF. In DNA form, the CDR3 reads TGTGCCAGCAGCTTGGGCGGGGGTACCACAGATACGCAGTATTTT.

The chain employs TRBV12-3 or TRBV12-4 and TRBJ2-3, with 8 bases fitting TRBD2. CDR3 length equals 15 residues. Unmatched junction bases numbered 13, after V lost 8 bases and J lost 6 bases. The CDR3 spells CASEWGGGRLDTQYF. As DNA, the CDR3 is TGTGCCAGCGAGTGGGGAGGCGGGAGGTTGGATACGCAGTATTTT.

This clonotype was found many times. J is TRBJ2-1 and V is TRBV6-5, with D maybe TRBD2 (6 bases). V lost 3 bases and J lost 3, with 9 bases in between. Germline V gives CDR1 MNHEY, CDR2 SVGAGI. This CDR3 is 14 amino acids long. Written as DNA, the CDR3 is TGTGCCAGCAGTTATGCGGGATTCTACAATGAGCAGTTCTTC. It codes for CASSYAGFYNEQFF.

In this sample, this clonotype turned up many times. The chain employs TRBV10-3 and TRBJ2-5; D remains unclear. CDR3 length: 12 residues. CDR1 is ENHRY, CDR2 SYGVKD, per germline. Trimming shortened V by 0 bases and J by 5 bases, and 4 bases separated the two germline ends. CDR3 protein: CAISESEETQYF. CDR3 coding DNA: TGTGCCATCAGTGAGTCAGAGGAGACCCAGTACTTC.

This clonotype has more than one count but fewer than ten. The chain recombines TRBV6-6 with TRBJ2-5; D perhaps matches TRBD2 (5 bases). This CDR3 has 19 residues. CDR1 MNHNY and CDR2 SVGAGI come from the germline V gene (reference sequence). V dropped 0 bases and J dropped 2 bases, with 22 bases sitting between them. CDR3 coding DNA: TGTGCCAGCAGTTACTCTGTCCGGTTAACTAGATCGGCGCAAGAGACCCAGTACTTC. This gives the protein CASSYSVRLTRSAQETQYF.

The CDR3 DNA reads TGTGCCAGCAGCACCCTAGGGGGCTCGGATACGCAGTATTTT. Amino acid sequence: CASSTLGGSDTQYF. The chain couples TRBV9 to TRBJ2-3, with 7 bases lining up with TRBD1. The CDR3 loop spans 14 amino acids. Germline values: CDR1 SGDLS, CDR2 YYNGEE. The trim removed 4 bases at V and 6 bases at J, leaving 8 bases unmatched.

This clonotype was counted between two and nine times. This chain connects TRBV5-4 to TRBJ2-3, with D uncertain. CDR3 length: 14 amino acids. V lost 0 bases and J 0 bases, leaving 5 bases between the germline ends. Germline CDR1 and CDR2: SGHNT and YYREEE (reference sequence). The CDR3 loop is CASSLGRSTDTQYF. The CDR3 coding sequence is TGTGCCAGCAGCTTGGGACGGAGCACAGATACGCAGTATTTT. The full variable domain, its missing parts supplied by reference TRBV5-4 and TRBJ2-3, is ETGVTQSPTHLIKTRGQQVTLRCSSQSGHNTVSWYQQALGQGPQFIFQYYREEENGRGNFPPRFSGLQFPNYSSELNVNALELDDSALYLCASSLGRSTDTQYFGPGTRLTVL.

Many counts were recorded for this clonotype. The rearrangement uses TRBV6-6 and TRBJ2-1; TRBD2 matches at 9 bases. V shed 0 bases, J shed 5 bases, and the junction held 5 bases outside the gene matches. The V gene's germline CDR1 is MNHNY and CDR2 SVGAGI (reference sequence). CDR3 length: 16 residues. The CDR3 loop reads CASSYSGLAGNNEQFF. In DNA form, the CDR3 reads TGTGCCAGCAGTTACTCAGGTCTAGCGGGAAACAATGAGCAGTTCTTC.

This clonotype was counted ten times or more. This chain links TRBV3-1 with TRBJ1-1; D gene ambiguous. Germline V gene lookup returns CDR1 LGHDT and CDR2 YNNKEL (reference sequence). The V gene lost 4 bases and the J gene lost 6 bases, with 9 bases spanning the gap. CDR3 length: 12 residues. For the CDR3, the DNA is TGTGCCAGCAGCCGAGGGAGCGCTGAAGCTTTCTTT. Its protein product is CASSRGSAEAFF.

This clonotype has just a few counts. This sequence joins TRBV5-1 and TRBJ2-2, with 8 positions matching TRBD1. The germline V gene encodes CDR1 SGHRS and CDR2 YFSETQ. The trim removed 4 bases at V and 4 bases at J, leaving 6 bases unmatched. This CDR3 has 15 amino acids. Written as DNA, the CDR3 is TGCGCCAGCAGCGGGGGACAGGCGATCACCGGGGAGCTGTTTTTT. Encoded protein: CASSGGQAITGELFF.

This clonotype was detected ten times or more. The rearrangement uses TRBV7-2 and TRBJ1-2, with a possible D match to TRBD1 (6 bases). This CDR3 is 14 amino acids long. Trimming shortened V by 8 bases and J by 8 bases, and 21 bases separated the two germline ends. CDR1 SGHTA and CDR2 FQGNSA come from the germline V gene. The CDR3 loop is CASATGRGAGGYTF. CDR3 coding DNA: TGTGCCAGCGCCACCGGGCGGGGGGCAGGCGGCTACACCTTC.

Only a few counts were recorded for this clonotype. The rearrangement links TRBV20-1 to TRBJ1-1; 7 positions match TRBD1. The CDR3 loop spans 15 amino acids. Germline loops: CDR1 DFQATT, CDR2 SNEGSKA (reference sequence). Trimming cost V 6 bases and J 0 bases; bases outside gene matches: 10. CDR3 sequence (DNA): TGCAGTGCCGTCTTTCCCGGGACAGTGAACACTGAAGCTTTCTTT. Amino acids: CSAVFPGTVNTEAFF.

This clonotype was detected ten times or more. The CDR3 nucleotides are TGCGCCAGCAGCCAAGAAGGGTTAGCGGGGGGTCAAGTCCGCACAGATACGCAGTATTTT. It codes for CASSQEGLAGGQVRTDTQYF. The chain uses TRBV4-1 and TRBJ2-3; TRBD2 agrees at 10 bases. The CDR3 runs to 20 residues. Per the germline V gene, CDR1 is MGHRA and CDR2 is YSYEKL. The V gene end was trimmed by 0 bases and the J gene end by 1 base; junction bases not matched to a gene: 13.